Here is one T cell receptor (beta chain) with its context. Its specificity is unknown. The sample comes from a study of blood T cells in healthy people across ages. Study results and limitations: The donors' CMV status was not determined, possibly confounding changes in expanded clonotypes.

The CDR3 contains 13 residues. The V end was cut by 2 bases, the J end by 5 bases, with 10 bases between. Germline CDR1 and CDR2: SGHDT and YYEEEE. Primed by a sample-barcoded 5' primer and a J-beta primer mix, a second PCR proceeded for about 6 to 12 cycles. Via MiXCR, TCRdb re-called the 5' RACE reads, giving one row per CDR3 protein. This sample has 750,000 to 950,000 distinct CDR3 sequences; about a quarter occur once, and the top ten carry under 3%. The same data also went into a second study, on T cells of mothers and their children. That source notes: Versus unrelated pairs, overlap was slightly higher in related mother-child pairs, without reaching significance.

The chain uses TRBV5-6 and TRBJ1-2; D may be TRBD1 (6 bases). The sequenced sample was blood. This receptor was taken from a boy between 10 and 17 years old in good health. CDR3 loop: CASSFYRGYGYTF. The CDR3 DNA reads as TGTGCCAGCAGCTTCTATAGGGGGTATGGCTACACCTTC.